The rows below give T cell receptor beta chains drawn from one sample of a study of naive and memory T cell subsets. TCRdb passed the UMI-ligation and nested PCR reads through MiXCR, listing each CDR3 protein once. Among approximately 80,000 distinct CDR3 sequences listed, over 8.5% were seen once. The material sequenced was naive CD8+ T cells from blood. The receptors originated from a human donor in good health. The conserved cysteine and the conserved F or W are not part of the CDR3 here.

v_call,j_call,cdr3_aa
TRBV7-6,TRBJ1-4,ASSLRPVGRVNERLF
TRBV29-1,TRBJ1-5,SVLTGNSNQPQH
TRBV6-5,TRBJ2-3,ASSYSKLAGGEYAQY
TRBV6-1,TRBJ1-2,ASSPTGPGYT
TRBV20-1,TRBJ1-4,SAPNIVGEKLF
TRBV29-1,TRBJ2-5,SVDWQDQETQY
TRBV28,TRBJ2-3,ASSFVTSSGQSTDTQY
TRBV29-1,TRBJ2-1,SVDPMMNSYNEQF
TRBV4-3,TRBJ2-5,ASSQMTGPETQY
TRBV11-3,TRBJ2-7,ASSFVGAEQY
TRBV10-3,TRBJ2-1,AISESGLEQF
TRBV6-5,TRBJ1-5,ASRIGQGGNQPQH
TRBV15,TRBJ2-1,ATSRVGGAYNEQF
TRBV25-1,TRBJ2-5,ASIGQGEETQY